These 10 T cell receptor beta chains were all obtained from the same sample, sequenced in a study of blood T cell repertoires in COVID-19. Generated by immunoSEQ multiplex PCR, the TCRdb table keeps only in-frame clones and is missing some. The sample records 120,000 or so clones, about 83% being singletons. Sequencing input: peripheral blood. These TCRs come from a woman aged 45 to 65 with acute or convalescent COVID-19.

The V gene is TRBV30, the J gene TRBJ1-6, with D possibly being TRBD1 (6 bases). There are 14 residues in the CDR3. Germline CDR1 GTSNPN, CDR2 SVGIG (reference sequence). V lost 4 bases and J 5 bases, leaving 12 bases between the germline ends. The CDR3: CAWTAGQNNSPLHF. DNA for the CDR3: TGTGCCTGGACTGCCGGACAGAATAATTCACCCCTCCACTTT.

The genes are TRBV30 and TRBJ2-6; tentative D call: TRBD2 (6 bases). The CDR3 totals 13 residues. The V and J ends lost 4 bases and 4 bases respectively, with 8 bases between them. The germline V gene encodes CDR1 GTSNPN and CDR2 SVGIG (reference sequence). CDR3 sequence (DNA): TGTGCCTGGAAGCGGGCCGGGGCCAACGTCCTGACTTTC. This translates into CAWKRAGANVLTF.

The chain couples TRBV18 to TRBJ1-3; D gene unclear. V was shortened by 0 bases and J by 0 bases, with 12 bases between the two germline ends. The CDR3 consists of 17 residues. Germline V gives CDR1 KGHSH, CDR2 LQKENI. For the CDR3, the DNA is TGTGCCAGCTCACCACCATTGCGTGTTTCCTCTGGAAACACCATATATTTT. Protein product: CASSPPLRVSSGNTIYF.

This clone was recorded once. The chain carries TRBV6-5 and TRBJ2-4; 7 bases fit TRBD1. The J segment lost 2 bases and the V segment lost 4 bases, leaving 8 bases of the junction unmatched. CDR3 length: 16 residues. CDR1 and CDR2 from the germline V gene are MNHEY and SVGAGI. CDR3 DNA: TGTGCCAGCAGTTTTAACAGGGGTGCGTCCAAAAACATTCAGTACTTC. This codes for CASSFNRGASKNIQYF.

V usage is TRBV21-1 and J usage is TRBJ2-7; TRBD2 reflects the table's D call only, with no check against the DNA. TRBV21-1 is assigned pseudogene status. The CDR3 runs 15 residues. CDR3 residues: CASSKGGGRTYEQYF. CDR3 DNA sequence: TGTGCCAGCAGCAAAGGCGGGGGTCGTACCTACGAGCAGTACTTC.

The V and J genes are TRBV21-1 and TRBJ1-5. TRBV21-1 is reported as a pseudogene. The CDR3 is made up of 14 amino acids. CDR3 in DNA: TGTGCCAGCAGCAATAGCGCGGGGGAGGAGGCCCAGCATTTT. The encoded protein is CASSNSAGEEAQHF.

This chain joins TRBV7-9 and TRBJ2-3; 10 bases are a match to TRBD2. The CDR3 is 15 amino acids. Germline trimming cut 6 bases from V and 0 bases from J; bases unmatched to any gene: 3. Germline V gene lookup returns CDR1 SEHNR and CDR2 FQNEAQ (reference sequence). The CDR3 spells CASRRTSGSTDTQYF. In DNA, the CDR3 is TGTGCCAGCAGGCGGACTAGCGGTAGCACAGATACGCAGTATTTT.

V and J are TRBV19 and TRBJ2-5; 11 nucleotides align to TRBD1. The CDR3 length is 15 residues. V lost 6 bases and J lost 4; bases outside the gene matches: 7. Germline CDR1 LNHDA, CDR2 SQIVND (reference sequence). CDR3 DNA sequence: TGTGCCAGTAGCCTACGGGGGACAGGGGGAGAGACCCAGTACTTC. Encoded protein: CASSLRGTGGETQYF.

This chain connects TRBV18 to TRBJ1-4, with D possibly TRBD1 on 6 matching bases. Trimming left V 4 bases short and J 0 bases short, with 9 bases between. CDR1 is KGHSH and CDR2 is LQKENI in the germline V gene. There are 15 residues in the CDR3. CDR3 loop: CASSQDSATNEKLFF. The CDR3 coding sequence is TGTGCCAGCTCACAGGACAGCGCAACTAATGAAAAACTGTTTTTT.

The CDR3 DNA reads TGTGCCAGTAGTATCGGAATAGCGGGTTACAATGAGCAGTTCTTC. Translating gives CASSIGIAGYNEQFF. This chain links TRBV19 with TRBJ2-1; 7 bases map to TRBD2. This CDR3 contains 15 residues. Germline V gives CDR1 LNHDA, CDR2 SQIVND (reference sequence). J gave up 4 bases and V 3 bases, and 6 bases lay outside the gene matches.